The next 12 T cell receptor beta chains were all read from a single sample in a study of blood T cell repertoires in COVID-19. This table comes from immunoSEQ multiplex PCR, and its TCRdb copy is limited to in-frame clones, with some not included. The table lists 120,000 to 150,000 clones, about 83% of them singletons. Sequenced material: peripheral blood. These receptors were obtained from a man in his fifties or sixties with acute or convalescent COVID-19.

This clone was recorded once. The chain employs TRBV6-5 and TRBJ2-1; D ambiguous. V lost 0 bases and J 6 bases, leaving 3 bases between the germline ends. CDR3 size: 12 residues. CDR1 and CDR2 (germline): MNHEY, SVGAGI. CDR3 DNA sequence: TGTGCCAGCAGTTACTCACTCAATGAGCAGTTCTTC. As protein: CASSYSLNEQFF.

This sequence joins TRBV12-3 or TRBV12-4 and TRBJ1-1, with 7 bases lining up with TRBD1. V was clipped by 4 bases and J by 4 bases; unmatched bases: 3. The length of the CDR3 is 13 residues. CDR3 sequence reads: CASSSRQGTEAFF. CDR3 bases: TGTGCCAGCAGTTCTAGACAGGGCACTGAAGCTTTCTTT.

This clone was counted at least ten times. V gene TRBV7-8 combines with J gene TRBJ2-7, with 8 bases fitting TRBD1. Trimming cost V 5 bases and J 7 bases; bases outside gene matches: 10. CDR1 and CDR2 (germline): SGHVS, FQNEAQ. CDR3 length equals 14 residues. CDR3 residues: CASSERTGTSEQYF. In DNA, the CDR3 is TGTGCCAGCAGCGAAAGGACAGGGACGAGTGAGCAGTACTTC. Supplemented by reference TRBV7-8 and TRBJ2-7, the full variable domain reads GAGVSQSPRYKVAKRGQDVALRCDPISGHVSLFWYQQALGQGPEFLTYFQNEAQLDKSGLPSDRFFAERPEGSVSTLKIQRTQQEDSAVYLCASSERTGTSEQYFGPGTRLTVT.

To note about this clone: Within the sample, other DNA sequences also encode this same CDR3. This chain joins TRBV7-3 and TRBJ2-1; 12 bases map to TRBD2. Trimming took 5 bases from V and 4 from J; bases not matched to a gene: 3. The CDR3 runs to 15 residues. Germline lookup yields CDR1 SGHTA and CDR2 FQGTGA. CDR3 sequence: CASSLGLAGYNEQFF. The CDR3 bases are TGTGCCAGCAGCCTGGGACTAGCGGGTTACAATGAGCAGTTCTTC.

The chain joins TRBV20-1 to TRBJ2-3; D perhaps matches TRBD2 (7 bases). CDR1 and CDR2 (germline): DFQATT, SNEGSKA (reference sequence). The ends were cut back, 3 bases at V and 5 bases at J, with 15 bases in the middle. The CDR3 has 14 amino acids. The CDR3 bases are TGCAGTGCTAGTAGTCGGGGGGCCGTAGATACGCAGTATTTT. This codes for CSASSRGAVDTQYF.

V and J are TRBV6-1 and TRBJ1-6; a possible D gene is TRBD1 (5 bases). The CDR3 has 16 residues. Trimming took 3 bases from V and 0 from J, leaving 9 bases between them. CDR1 and CDR2 (germline): MNHNS, SASEGT. The CDR3 DNA reads as TGTGCCAGCAGTGACAGGGCGAGCTCCTATAATTCACCCCTCCACTTT. Translating it yields CASSDRASSYNSPLHF.

DNA of the CDR3: TGTGCCAGCTCACCACCTCCAGGGGGAGTCACTGAAGCTTTCTTT. Protein sequence: CASSPPPGGVTEAFF. The chain uses TRBV18 and TRBJ1-1, with 7 bases lining up with TRBD1. Germline CDR1 and CDR2: KGHSH and LQKENI. CDR3 length: 15 amino acids. Germline trimming cut 0 bases from V and 4 bases from J; bases unmatched to any gene: 5.

The chain combines TRBV20-1 with TRBJ2-3; weak D call: TRBD2 (5 bases). CDR1 DFQATT and CDR2 SNEGSKA come from the germline V gene (reference sequence). V was clipped by 3 bases and J by 10 bases, with 8 bases between them. This CDR3 spans 10 amino acids. CDR3 amino acids: CSASLEAQYF. CDR3 nucleotide sequence: TGCAGTGCTAGCTTGGAGGCGCAGTATTTT.

The gene calls are TRBV19 and TRBJ1-5, with 10 bases that match TRBD1. The CDR3 runs 15 residues. Germline CDR1 LNHDA, CDR2 SQIVND (reference sequence). V was clipped by 5 bases and J by 5 bases; unmatched bases: 6. CDR3 DNA: TGTGCCAGTAGTCCGGGACAGGGGAATCATCAGCCCCAGCATTTT. It translates to CASSPGQGNHQPQHF.

The sample holds one count of this clone. The genes are TRBV30 and TRBJ1-1; 8 nucleotides line up with TRBD1. Germline assignment: CDR1 GTSNPN and CDR2 SVGIG (reference sequence). The CDR3 is made up of 16 amino acids. V lost 0 bases to trimming and J lost 5 bases; unmatched junction nucleotides: 11. CDR3 region: CAWSVHTGGAGTEAFF. The DNA of the CDR3 is TGTGCCTGGAGTGTACATACAGGGGGGGCTGGGACTGAAGCTTTCTTT.

This rearrangement joins TRBV2 to TRBJ1-5; 8 bases map to TRBD1. The germline V gene encodes CDR1 SNHLY and CDR2 FYNNEI. Trimming cost V 8 bases and J 3 bases; bases outside gene matches: 9. This CDR3 is 15 amino acids long. The CDR3: CASPLDRGNNQPQHF. For the CDR3, the DNA is TGTGCCAGCCCCCTAGACAGGGGTAACAATCAGCCCCAGCATTTT.

The chain is built from TRBV19 and TRBJ2-7; D may be TRBD1 (5 bases). The CDR3 is 10 residues long. Trimming took off 9 bases at V and 2 bases at J, with 5 bases between the two ends. Germline V CDR1 and CDR2: LNHDA, SQIVND (reference sequence). The CDR3 here is CASRAYEQYV. For the CDR3, the DNA is TGTGCCAGCAGGGCCTACGAGCAGTACGTC.